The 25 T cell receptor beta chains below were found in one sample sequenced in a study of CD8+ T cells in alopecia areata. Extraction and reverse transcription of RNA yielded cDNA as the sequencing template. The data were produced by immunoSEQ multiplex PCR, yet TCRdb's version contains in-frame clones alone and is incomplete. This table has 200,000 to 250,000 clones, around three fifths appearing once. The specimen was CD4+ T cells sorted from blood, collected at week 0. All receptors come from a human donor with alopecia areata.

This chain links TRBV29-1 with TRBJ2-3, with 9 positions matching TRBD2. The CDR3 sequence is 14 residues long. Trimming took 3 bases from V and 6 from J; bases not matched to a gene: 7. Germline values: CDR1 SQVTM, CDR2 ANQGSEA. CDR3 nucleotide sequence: TGCAGCGTTGATTTAGCGGGGGTGGGCGATACGCAGTATTTT. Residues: CSVDLAGVGDTQYF.

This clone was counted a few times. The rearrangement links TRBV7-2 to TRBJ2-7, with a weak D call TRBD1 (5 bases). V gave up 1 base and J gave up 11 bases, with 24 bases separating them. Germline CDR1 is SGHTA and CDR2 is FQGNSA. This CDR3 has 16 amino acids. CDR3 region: CASSLGGWGRVASKYF. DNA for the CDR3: TGTGCCAGCAGCTTAGGCGGTTGGGGCAGGGTGGCCAGCAAGTACTTC. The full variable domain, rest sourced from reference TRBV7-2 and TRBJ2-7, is GAGVSQSPSNKVTEKGKDVELRCDPISGHTALYWYRQSLGQGLEFLIYFQGNSAPDKSGLPSDRFSAERTGGSVSTLTIQRTQQEDSAVYLCASSLGGWGRVASKYFGPGTRLTVT.

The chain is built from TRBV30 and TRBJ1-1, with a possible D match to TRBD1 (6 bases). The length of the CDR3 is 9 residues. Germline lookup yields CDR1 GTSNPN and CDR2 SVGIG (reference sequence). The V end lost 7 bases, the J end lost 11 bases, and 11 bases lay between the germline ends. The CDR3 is CASLGGAFF. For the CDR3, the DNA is TGTGCCTCACTGGGGGGCGCTTTCTTT.

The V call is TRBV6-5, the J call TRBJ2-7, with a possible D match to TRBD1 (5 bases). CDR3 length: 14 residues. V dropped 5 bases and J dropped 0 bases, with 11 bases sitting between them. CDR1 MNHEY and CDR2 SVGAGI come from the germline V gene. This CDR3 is CASSPYRSSYEQYF. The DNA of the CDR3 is TGTGCCAGCAGTCCGTACAGGAGCTCCTACGAGCAGTACTTC.

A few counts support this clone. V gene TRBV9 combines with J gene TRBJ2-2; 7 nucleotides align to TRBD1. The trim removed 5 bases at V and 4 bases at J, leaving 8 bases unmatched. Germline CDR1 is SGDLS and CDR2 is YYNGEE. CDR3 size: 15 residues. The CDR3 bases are TGTGCCAGCAGACCGGGACAGAGGAGCACCGGGGAGCTGTTTTTT. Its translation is CASRPGQRSTGELFF.

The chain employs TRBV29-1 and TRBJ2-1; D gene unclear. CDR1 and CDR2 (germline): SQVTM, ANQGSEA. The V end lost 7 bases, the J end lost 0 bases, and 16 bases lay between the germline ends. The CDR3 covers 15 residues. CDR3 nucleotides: TGCAGCGCAGGAAACGGCATCCTCTCCTACAATGAGCAGTTCTTC. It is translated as CSAGNGILSYNEQFF.

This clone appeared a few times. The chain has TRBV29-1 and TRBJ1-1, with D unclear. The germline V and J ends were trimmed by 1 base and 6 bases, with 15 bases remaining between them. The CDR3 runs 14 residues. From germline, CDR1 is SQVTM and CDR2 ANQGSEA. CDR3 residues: CSVEARAFGAEAFF. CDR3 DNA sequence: TGCAGCGTTGAAGCCCGGGCTTTTGGGGCTGAAGCTTTCTTT.

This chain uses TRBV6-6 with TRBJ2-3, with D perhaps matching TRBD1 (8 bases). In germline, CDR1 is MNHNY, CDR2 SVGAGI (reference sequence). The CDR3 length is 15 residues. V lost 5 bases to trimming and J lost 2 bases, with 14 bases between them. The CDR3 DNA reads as TGTGCCAGCAGTAGACAGGGGACTAACACAGATACGCAGTATTTT. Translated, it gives CASSRQGTNTDTQYF.

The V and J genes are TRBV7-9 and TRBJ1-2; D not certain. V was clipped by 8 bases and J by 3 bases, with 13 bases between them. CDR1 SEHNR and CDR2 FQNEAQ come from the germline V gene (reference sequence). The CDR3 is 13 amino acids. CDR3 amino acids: CASEMEEDYGYTF. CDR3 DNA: TGTGCCAGCGAAATGGAGGAGGACTATGGCTACACCTTC.

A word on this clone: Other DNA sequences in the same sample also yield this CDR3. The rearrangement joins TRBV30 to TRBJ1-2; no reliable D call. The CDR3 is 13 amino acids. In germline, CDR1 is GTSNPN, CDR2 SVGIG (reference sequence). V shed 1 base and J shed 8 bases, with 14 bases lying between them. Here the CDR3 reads CAWSAGLSVGYTF. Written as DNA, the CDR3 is TGTGCCTGGAGTGCCGGGCTGAGTGTGGGCTACACCTTC.

In DNA, the CDR3 is TGTGCCAGCAGCCTTCAAGGGGGCGGCTATGGCTACACCTTC. It yields the protein CASSLQGGGYGYTF. The V gene is TRBV4-2, the J gene TRBJ1-2; 7 bases are a match to TRBD1. This CDR3 comprises 14 residues. V dropped 4 bases and J dropped 4; count of bases not matched to a gene: 6. CDR1 and CDR2 from the germline V gene are LGHNA and YNFKEQ.

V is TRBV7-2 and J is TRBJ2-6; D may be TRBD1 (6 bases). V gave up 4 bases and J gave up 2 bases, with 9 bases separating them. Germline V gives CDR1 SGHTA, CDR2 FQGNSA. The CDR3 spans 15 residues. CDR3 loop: CASSSTGTGANVLTF. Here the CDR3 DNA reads TGTGCCAGCAGCTCGACAGGCACTGGGGCCAACGTCCTGACTTTC.

CDR3 sequence reads: CASSEIGQFYEQYF. DNA of the CDR3: TGTGCCAGCAGTGAGATCGGACAGTTCTACGAGCAGTACTTC. J is TRBJ2-7 and V is TRBV6-5; a weak D match, TRBD1 (6 bases). V gave up 5 bases and J gave up 3 bases, with 14 bases separating them. Germline assignment: CDR1 MNHEY and CDR2 SVGAGI. The CDR3 covers 14 residues.

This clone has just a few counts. CDR3 residues: CASANERNYGYTF. The DNA of the CDR3 is TGTGCCAGCGCAAATGAGAGGAACTATGGCTACACCTTC. This chain uses TRBV2 with TRBJ1-2, with D unresolved. The CDR3 consists of 13 residues. The germline gives CDR1 SNHLY, CDR2 FYNNEI. Trimming took 8 bases from V and 2 from J, leaving 12 bases between them.

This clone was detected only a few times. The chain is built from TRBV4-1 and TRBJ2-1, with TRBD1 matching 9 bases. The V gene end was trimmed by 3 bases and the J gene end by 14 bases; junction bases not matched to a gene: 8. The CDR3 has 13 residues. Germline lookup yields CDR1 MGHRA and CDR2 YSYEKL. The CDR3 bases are TGCGCCAGCAGCCACCCCCGGGACAGGGAAAAGTTCTTC. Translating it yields CASSHPRDREKFF.

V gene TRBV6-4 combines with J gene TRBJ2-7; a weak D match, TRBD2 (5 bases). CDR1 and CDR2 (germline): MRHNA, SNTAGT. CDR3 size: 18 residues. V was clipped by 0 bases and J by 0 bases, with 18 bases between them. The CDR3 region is CASSDSSPGNQSSYEQYF. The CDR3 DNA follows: TGTGCCAGCAGTGACTCGAGCCCCGGGAATCAAAGCTCCTACGAGCAGTACTTC.

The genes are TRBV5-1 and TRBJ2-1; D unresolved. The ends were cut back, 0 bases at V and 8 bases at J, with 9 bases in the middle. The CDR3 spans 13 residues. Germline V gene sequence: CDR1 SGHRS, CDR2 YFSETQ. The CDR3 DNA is TGCGCCAGCAGCTTGGCCCTCTGGTATGAGCAGTTCTTC. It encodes CASSLALWYEQFF.

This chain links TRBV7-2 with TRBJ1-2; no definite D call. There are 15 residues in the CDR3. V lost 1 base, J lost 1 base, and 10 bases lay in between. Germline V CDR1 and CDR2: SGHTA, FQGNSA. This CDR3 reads CASSLVTAVNYGYTF. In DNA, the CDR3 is TGTGCCAGCAGCTTAGTTACGGCAGTTAACTATGGCTACACCTTC.

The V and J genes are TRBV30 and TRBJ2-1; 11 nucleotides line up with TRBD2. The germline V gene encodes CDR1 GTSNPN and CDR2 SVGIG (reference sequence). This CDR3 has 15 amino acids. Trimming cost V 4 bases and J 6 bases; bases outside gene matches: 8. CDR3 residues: CAWNQLAGASNEQFF. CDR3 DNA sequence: TGTGCCTGGAACCAACTAGCGGGAGCATCCAATGAGCAGTTCTTC.

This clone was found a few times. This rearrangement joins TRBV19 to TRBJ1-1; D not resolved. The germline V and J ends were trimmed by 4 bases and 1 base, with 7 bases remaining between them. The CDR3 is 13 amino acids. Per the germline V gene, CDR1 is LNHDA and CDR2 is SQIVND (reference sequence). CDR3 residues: CASSSTTNTEAFF. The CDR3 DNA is TGTGCCAGTAGTAGTACGACGAACACTGAAGCTTTCTTT.

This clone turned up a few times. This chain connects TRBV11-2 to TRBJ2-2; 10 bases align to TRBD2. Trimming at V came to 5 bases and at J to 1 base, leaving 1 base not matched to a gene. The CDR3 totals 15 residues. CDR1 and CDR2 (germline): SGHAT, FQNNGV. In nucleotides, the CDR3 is TGTGCCAGCAGCCGGACTAGCGGGAACACCGGGGAGCTGTTTTTT. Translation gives CASSRTSGNTGELFF.

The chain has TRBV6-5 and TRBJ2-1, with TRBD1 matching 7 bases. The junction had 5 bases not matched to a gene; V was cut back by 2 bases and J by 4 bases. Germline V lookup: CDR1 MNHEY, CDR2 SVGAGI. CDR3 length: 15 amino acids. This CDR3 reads CASSYPGGPYNEQFF. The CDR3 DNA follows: TGTGCCAGCAGTTACCCAGGGGGTCCGTACAATGAGCAGTTCTTC.

The CDR3 protein is CASSSLRTAKLFF. The CDR3, as DNA: TGCGCCAGCAGCAGCTTGCGGACTGCAAAACTGTTTTTT. The chain uses TRBV4-1 and TRBJ1-4; D uncertain. CDR3 length equals 13 residues. Germline CDR1 reads MGHRA; CDR2 reads YSYEKL. V shed 5 bases and J shed 10 bases, with 14 bases lying between them.

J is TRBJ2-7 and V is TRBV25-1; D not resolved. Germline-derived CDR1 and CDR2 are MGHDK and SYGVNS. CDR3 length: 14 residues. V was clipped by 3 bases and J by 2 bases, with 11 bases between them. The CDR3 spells CASSEFGRPYEQYF. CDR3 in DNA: TGTGCCAGCAGTGAGTTTGGAAGGCCCTACGAGCAGTACTTC.

In DNA, the CDR3 is TGTGCCAGCAGCTTGGGCAAAAACTATGGCTACACCTTC. Translating it yields CASSLGKNYGYTF. This chain uses TRBV5-6 with TRBJ1-2, with unresolved D. Germline lookup yields CDR1 SGHDT and CDR2 YYEEEE. The CDR3 has 13 amino acids. V was cut by 0 bases and J by 2 bases, with 5 bases left in between.